The entry that follows covers one TCR beta chain sequence. No antigen is known for it. The PCR ran on 60 Vbeta and 13 Jbeta primers. Repertoires were generated with immunoSEQ multiplex PCR, while TCRdb's copy carries only in-frame clones and drops some. The sample consists of over 70,000 clones, 74% of them appearing once. This entry comes from a study of cytomegalovirus exposure and HLA in healthy donors. Whole-study findings and limits: Generally TCR sequences proved uncommon, though certain public TCRs appeared in numerous donors. Specificity of three CMV-associated chains for CMV antigens was verified in vitro. Most of the TCR beta V segments (in an earlier analysis) were productive either about 87% or about 30% of the time.

This clonotype was sampled from a man aged 25-40 years in good health and CMV-seropositive. Input material: PBMCs.

In DNA form, the CDR3 reads TGTGCCACCAGCGGCAGGAGGGGACAGCCCTACGAGCAGTACTTC. Encoded protein: CATSGRRGQPYEQYF. The chain recombines TRBV15 with TRBJ2-7; D is perhaps TRBD1 (7 bases). This CDR3 is 15 amino acids long. From germline, CDR1 is LNHNV and CDR2 YYDKDF (reference sequence). V was trimmed by 5 bases and J by 2 bases, leaving 16 bases between them.